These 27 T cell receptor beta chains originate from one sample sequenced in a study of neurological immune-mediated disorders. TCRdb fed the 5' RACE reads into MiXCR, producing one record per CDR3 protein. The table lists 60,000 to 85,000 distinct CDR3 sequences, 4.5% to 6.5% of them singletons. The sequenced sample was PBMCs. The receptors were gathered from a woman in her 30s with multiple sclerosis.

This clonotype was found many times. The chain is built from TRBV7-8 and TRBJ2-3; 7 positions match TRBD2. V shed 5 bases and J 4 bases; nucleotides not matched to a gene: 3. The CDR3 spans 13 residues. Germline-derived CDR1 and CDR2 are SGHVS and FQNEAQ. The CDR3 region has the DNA TGTGCCAGCAGCGGCGGACTAGCAGATACGCAGTATTTT. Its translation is CASSGGLADTQYF.

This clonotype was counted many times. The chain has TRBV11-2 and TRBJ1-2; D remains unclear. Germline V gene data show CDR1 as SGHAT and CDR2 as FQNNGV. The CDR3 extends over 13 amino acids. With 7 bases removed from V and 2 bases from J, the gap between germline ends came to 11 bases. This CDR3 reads CASTGIANYGYTF. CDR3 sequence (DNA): TGTGCCAGCACCGGAATCGCGAACTATGGCTACACCTTC.

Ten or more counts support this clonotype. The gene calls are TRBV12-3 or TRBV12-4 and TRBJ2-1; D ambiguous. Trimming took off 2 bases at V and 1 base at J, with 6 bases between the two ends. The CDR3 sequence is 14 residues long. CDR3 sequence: CASSLTGSYNEQFF. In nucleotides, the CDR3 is TGTGCCAGCAGTTTAACGGGTTCCTACAATGAGCAGTTCTTC.

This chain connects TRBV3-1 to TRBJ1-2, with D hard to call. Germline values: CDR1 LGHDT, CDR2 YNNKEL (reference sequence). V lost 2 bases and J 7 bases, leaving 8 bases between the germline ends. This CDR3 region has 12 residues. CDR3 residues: CASSQQAGGYTF. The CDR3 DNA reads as TGTGCCAGCAGCCAACAGGCGGGTGGCTACACCTTC.

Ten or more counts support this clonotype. Written as DNA, the CDR3 is TGCGCCAGCAGCTACCGAAGCACAGATACGCAGTATTTT. Residues: CASSYRSTDTQYF. The chain combines TRBV5-1 with TRBJ2-3; D is unclear. This CDR3 is 13 amino acids long. CDR1 SGHRS and CDR2 YFSETQ come from the germline V gene. Trimming took 3 bases from V and 0 from J, leaving 5 bases between them.

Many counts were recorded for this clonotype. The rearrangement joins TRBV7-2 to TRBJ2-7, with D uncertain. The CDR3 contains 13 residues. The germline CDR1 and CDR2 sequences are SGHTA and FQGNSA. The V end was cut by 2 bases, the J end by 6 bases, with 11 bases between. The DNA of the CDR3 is TGTGCCAGCAGCTTATGGGCTGAATCCGAGCAGTACGTC. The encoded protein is CASSLWAESEQYV.

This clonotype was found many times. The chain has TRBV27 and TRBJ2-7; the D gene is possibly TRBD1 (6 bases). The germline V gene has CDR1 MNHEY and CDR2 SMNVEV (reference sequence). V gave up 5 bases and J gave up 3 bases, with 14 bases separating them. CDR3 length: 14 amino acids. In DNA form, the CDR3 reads TGTGCCAGCAGTACGCCGGGACAAATCTACGAGCAGTACGTC. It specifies CASSTPGQIYEQYV.

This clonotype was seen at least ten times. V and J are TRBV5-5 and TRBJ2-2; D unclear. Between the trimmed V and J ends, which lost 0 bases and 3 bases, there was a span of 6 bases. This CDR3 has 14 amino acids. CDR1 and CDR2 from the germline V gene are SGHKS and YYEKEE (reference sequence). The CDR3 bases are TGTGCCAGCAGCTTGGCCAGATACACCGGGGAGCTGTTTTTT. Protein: CASSLARYTGELFF.

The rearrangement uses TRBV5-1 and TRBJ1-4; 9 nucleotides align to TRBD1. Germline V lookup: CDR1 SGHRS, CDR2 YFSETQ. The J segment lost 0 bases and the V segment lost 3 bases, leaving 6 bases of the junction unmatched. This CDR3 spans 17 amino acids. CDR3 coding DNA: TGCGCCAGCAGCTCACTGGACAGGGGCGCAACTAATGAAAAACTGTTTTTT. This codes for CASSSLDRGATNEKLFF. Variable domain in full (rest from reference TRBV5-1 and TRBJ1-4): KAGVTQTPRYLIKTRGQQVTLSCSPISGHRSVSWYQQTPGQGLQFLFEYFSETQRNKGNFPGRFSGRQFSNSRSEMNVSTLELGDSALYLCASSSLDRGATNEKLFFGSGTQLSVL.

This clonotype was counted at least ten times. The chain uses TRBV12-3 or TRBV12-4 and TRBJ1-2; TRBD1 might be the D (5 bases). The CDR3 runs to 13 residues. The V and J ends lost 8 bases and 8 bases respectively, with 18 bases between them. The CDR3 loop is CASYLGQGNGYTF. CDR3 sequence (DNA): TGTGCCAGCTACCTGGGTCAGGGAAACGGCTACACCTTC.

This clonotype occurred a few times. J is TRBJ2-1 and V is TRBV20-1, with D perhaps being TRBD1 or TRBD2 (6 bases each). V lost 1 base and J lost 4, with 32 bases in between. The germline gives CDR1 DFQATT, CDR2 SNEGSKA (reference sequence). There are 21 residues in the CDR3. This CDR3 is CSARGGGGTLNPNREYNEQFF. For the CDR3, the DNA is TGCAGTGCTAGAGGAGGAGGAGGGACTCTCAATCCGAACAGGGAGTACAATGAGCAGTTCTTC.

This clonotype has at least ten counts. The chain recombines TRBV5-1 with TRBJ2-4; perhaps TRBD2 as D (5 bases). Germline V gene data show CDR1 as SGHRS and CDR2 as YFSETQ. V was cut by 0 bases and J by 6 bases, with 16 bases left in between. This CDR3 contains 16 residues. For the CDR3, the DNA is TGCGCCAGCAGCTTGGTTACAAATCCCGAGGGAAACATTCAGTACTTC. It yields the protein CASSLVTNPEGNIQYF. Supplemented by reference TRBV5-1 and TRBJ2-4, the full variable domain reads KAGVTQTPRYLIKTRGQQVTLSCSPISGHRSVSWYQQTPGQGLQFLFEYFSETQRNKGNFPGRFSGRQFSNSRSEMNVSTLELGDSALYLCASSLVTNPEGNIQYFGAGTRLSVL.

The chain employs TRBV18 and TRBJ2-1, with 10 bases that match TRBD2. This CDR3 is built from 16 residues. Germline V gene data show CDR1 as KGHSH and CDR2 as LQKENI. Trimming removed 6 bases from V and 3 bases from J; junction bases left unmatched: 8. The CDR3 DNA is TGTGCCAGCTCTCAAAGACTAGCGGGCATCTACAATGAGCAGTTCTTC. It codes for CASSQRLAGIYNEQFF.

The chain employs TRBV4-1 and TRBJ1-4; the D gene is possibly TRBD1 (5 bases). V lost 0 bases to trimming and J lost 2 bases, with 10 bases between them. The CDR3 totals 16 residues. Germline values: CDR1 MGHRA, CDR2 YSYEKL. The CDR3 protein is CASSQDNGGTNEKLFF. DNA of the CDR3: TGCGCCAGCAGCCAAGATAACGGGGGGACTAATGAAAAACTGTTTTTT.

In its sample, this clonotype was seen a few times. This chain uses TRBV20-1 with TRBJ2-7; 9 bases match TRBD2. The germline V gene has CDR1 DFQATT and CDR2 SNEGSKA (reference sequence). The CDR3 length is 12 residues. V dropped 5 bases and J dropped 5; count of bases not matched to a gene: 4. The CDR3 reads CSARSGRNEQYF. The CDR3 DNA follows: TGCAGTGCTCGGAGCGGGAGGAACGAGCAGTACTTC.

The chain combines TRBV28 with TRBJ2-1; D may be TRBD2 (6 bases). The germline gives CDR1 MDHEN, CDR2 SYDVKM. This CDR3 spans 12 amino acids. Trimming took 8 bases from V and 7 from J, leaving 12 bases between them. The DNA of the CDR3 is TGTGCCAGCTACGGGAGTTTTAATGAGCAGTTCTTC. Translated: CASYGSFNEQFF.

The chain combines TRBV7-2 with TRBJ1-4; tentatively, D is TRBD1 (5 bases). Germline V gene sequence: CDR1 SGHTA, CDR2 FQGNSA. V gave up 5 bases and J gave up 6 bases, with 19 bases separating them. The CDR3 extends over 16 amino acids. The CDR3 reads CASSQTPGRVDEKLFF. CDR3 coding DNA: TGTGCCAGCAGCCAGACCCCAGGCAGGGTAGATGAAAAACTGTTTTTT.

Here the CDR3 reads CSARDSRSYEQYF. Written as DNA, the CDR3 is TGCAGTGCTAGAGATTCTCGCAGCTACGAGCAGTACTTC. V is TRBV20-1 and J is TRBJ2-7; D is undetermined. The V and J ends lost 0 bases and 3 bases respectively, with 9 bases between them. The CDR3 is 13 residues long. Germline assignment: CDR1 DFQATT and CDR2 SNEGSKA (reference sequence).

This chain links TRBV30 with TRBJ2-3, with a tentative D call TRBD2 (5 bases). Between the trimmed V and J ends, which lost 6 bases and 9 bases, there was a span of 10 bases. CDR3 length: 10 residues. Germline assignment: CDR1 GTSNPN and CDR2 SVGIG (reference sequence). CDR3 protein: CACDGGTQYF. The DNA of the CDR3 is TGTGCCTGTGATGGAGGCACGCAGTATTTT.

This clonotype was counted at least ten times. CDR3 loop: CASSGLSGGAGQETQYF. The CDR3 DNA is TGTGCCAGCAGCGGTTTAAGCGGGGGGGCAGGGCAAGAGACCCAGTACTTC. The genes are TRBV7-3 and TRBJ2-5, with 10 bases lining up with TRBD2. The CDR3 covers 17 residues. Germline V gives CDR1 SGHTA, CDR2 FQGTGA. The J segment lost 2 bases and the V segment lost 5 bases, leaving 11 bases of the junction unmatched. Together with reference TRBV7-3 and TRBJ2-5, the CDR3 gives the full variable domain: GAGVSQTPSNKVTEKGKYVELRCDPISGHTALYWYRQSLGQGPEFLIYFQGTGAADDSGLPNDRFFAVRPEGSVSTLKIQRTERGDSAVYLCASSGLSGGAGQETQYFGPGTRLLVL.

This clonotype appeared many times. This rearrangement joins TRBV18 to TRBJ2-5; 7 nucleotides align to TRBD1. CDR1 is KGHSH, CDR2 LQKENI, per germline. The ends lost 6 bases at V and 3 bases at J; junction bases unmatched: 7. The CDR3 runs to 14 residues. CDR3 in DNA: TGTGCCAGCTCCCCGACAGGGAATGAAGAGACCCAGTACTTC. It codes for CASSPTGNEETQYF.

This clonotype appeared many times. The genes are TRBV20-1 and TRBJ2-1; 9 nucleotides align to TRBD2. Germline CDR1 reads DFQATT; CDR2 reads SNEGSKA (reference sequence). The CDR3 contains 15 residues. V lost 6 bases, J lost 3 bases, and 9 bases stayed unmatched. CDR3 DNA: TGCAGTGCCTCCGGGACTAGCCGGGTCTACAATGAGCAGTTCTTC. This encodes CSASGTSRVYNEQFF.

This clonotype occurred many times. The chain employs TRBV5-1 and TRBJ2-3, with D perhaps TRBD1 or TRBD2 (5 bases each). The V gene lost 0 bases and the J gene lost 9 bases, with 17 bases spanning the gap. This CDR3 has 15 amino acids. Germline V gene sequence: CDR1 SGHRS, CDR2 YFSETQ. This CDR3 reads CASSLGGPPGSTQYF. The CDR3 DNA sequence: TGCGCCAGCAGCTTGGGGGGACCCCCAGGGTCGACGCAGTATTTT.

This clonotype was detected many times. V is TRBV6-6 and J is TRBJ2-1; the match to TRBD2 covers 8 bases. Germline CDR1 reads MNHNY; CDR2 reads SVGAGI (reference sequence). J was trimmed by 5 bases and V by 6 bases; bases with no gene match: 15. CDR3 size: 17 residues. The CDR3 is CASRIPVPGGINNEQFF. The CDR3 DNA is TGTGCCAGCAGAATCCCCGTTCCGGGAGGGATTAACAATGAGCAGTTCTTC.

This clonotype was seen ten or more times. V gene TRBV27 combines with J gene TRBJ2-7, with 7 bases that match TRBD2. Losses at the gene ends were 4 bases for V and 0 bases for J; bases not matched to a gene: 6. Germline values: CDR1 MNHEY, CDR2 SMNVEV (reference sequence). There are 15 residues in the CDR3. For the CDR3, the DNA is TGTGCCAGCAGTTATACTAGCGCGAGCTCCTACGAGCAGTACTTC. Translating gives CASSYTSASSYEQYF.

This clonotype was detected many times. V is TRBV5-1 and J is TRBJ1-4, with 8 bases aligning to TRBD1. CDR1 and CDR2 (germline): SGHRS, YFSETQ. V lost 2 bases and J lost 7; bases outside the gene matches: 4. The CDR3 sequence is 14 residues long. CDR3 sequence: CASSLQGEGEKLFF. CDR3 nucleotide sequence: TGCGCCAGCAGCTTACAGGGGGAAGGTGAAAAACTGTTTTTT.

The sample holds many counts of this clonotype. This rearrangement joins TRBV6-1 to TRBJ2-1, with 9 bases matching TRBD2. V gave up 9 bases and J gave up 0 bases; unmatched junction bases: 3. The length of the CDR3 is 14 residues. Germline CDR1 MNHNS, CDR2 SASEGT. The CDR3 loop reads CASSGSISYNEQFF. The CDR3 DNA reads TGTGCCAGTAGCGGGAGTATCTCCTACAATGAGCAGTTCTTC.